Listed here is a single TCR beta chain. What it recognizes is unknown. These data belong to a study of T cell repertoires in cytomegalovirus infection. Turning to the study itself: Both recently identified HLA-C-restricted and well-studied HLA-B-restricted CMV epitopes were used in the study.

TCRdb reanalysed the reads using MiXCR and keeps one entry per CDR3 protein. The repertoire consists of approximately 990,000 distinct CDR3 sequences, with roughly 30% occurring once and the leading ten covering around 15%. The CDR3 has 18 amino acids. V lost 6 bases, J lost 1 base, and 14 bases stayed unmatched. From germline, CDR1 is SGHAT and CDR2 FQNNGV. Study observations and caveats: HLA-C-restricted TCR beta clonotypes specific for CMV led the ex vivo response.

The rearrangement joins TRBV11-2 to TRBJ2-3; 9 nucleotides align to TRBD2. The sequence derives from a human donor in good health (CMV status not recorded). Some clones in this sample may be carry-over from other donors' samples. The sequenced sample was cultured CD8+ T cells from PBMCs, obtained from culture after CMV antigen stimulation. CDR3 in DNA: TGTGCCAGCAGACAAACCGGCGGGGGGGCGAGGGGCACAGATACGCAGTATTTT. It encodes CASRQTGGGARGTDTQYF. The whole variable domain, filled in from reference TRBV11-2 and TRBJ2-3, reads EAGVAQSPRYKIIEKRQSVAFWCNPISGHATLYWYQQILGQGPKLLIQFQNNGVVDDSQLPKDRFSAERLKGVDSTLKIQPAKLEDSAVYLCASRQTGGGARGTDTQYFGPGTRLTVL.